The clone carrying this TCR beta chain was observed at least ten times. Its antigen remains unknown. This record comes from a study of CD8+CD57+ T cells in acquired aplastic anemia. Study information: Isolated CD4+ and CD8+ cells, once sorted, yielded DNA averaging roughly 3 ug. Study-wide results and limits: The study found no significant CD8+ Simpson's diversity difference between patients and controls. Common to patients and controls were roughly 30 CD8+ CDR3 sequences.

Previously, flow cytometry had revealed CD8+CD57+ cell expansion in the patients chosen for sequencing. As a group, the patients uniformly had severe acquired aplastic anemia. CDR3 and TCR beta VDJ profiling relied on a genomic DNA template. Each CDR3 protein gets one entry after TCRdb re-called the reads with MiXCR. The data hold around 120,000 distinct CDR3 sequences, with approximately 40% observed a single time. The trim removed 3 bases at V and 0 bases at J, leaving 10 bases unmatched. Germline V gives CDR1 DFQATT, CDR2 SNEGSKA (reference sequence). There are 16 residues in the CDR3. The chain couples TRBV20-1 to TRBJ1-1; TRBD1 aligns across 7 bases. The sequence was obtained from a human donor with aplastic anemia. Sequenced material: sorted CD4+, CD8+, or CD8+CD57+ T cells (not recorded which) from PBMCs. The CDR3 region is CSARVTGEAMNTEAFF. The CDR3 DNA follows: TGCAGTGCTAGGGTTACAGGGGAAGCCATGAACACTGAAGCTTTCTTT.